This TCR beta chain was captured by sequencing in a study of response to subunit inactivated influenza vaccine. V gave up 5 bases and J gave up 2 bases; unmatched junction bases: 5. This CDR3 is built from 15 residues. Germline loops: CDR1 KGHSH, CDR2 LQKENI. In regard to this clonotype: The antigen is unknown.

In TCRdb, the RT-PCR reads were re-called with MiXCR into one record per CDR3 protein. In the table there are about 500,000 distinct CDR3 sequences, about 15% of which are singletons. General study results and limits: T cells newly recruited by each seasonal influenza vaccination are few, the authors suggested.

The source is a man aged 50-75 years who received an inactivated influenza vaccine. The chain carries TRBV18 and TRBJ2-2; 7 bases fit TRBD1. Sample: CD4+ T cells sorted from PBMCs, taken about 23 months after vaccination. The CDR3 nucleotides are TGTGCCAGCTCAGGAGGACAGGCCAACACCGGGGAGCTGTTTTTT. This gives the protein CASSGGQANTGELFF. Together with reference TRBV18 and TRBJ2-2, the CDR3 gives the full variable domain: NAGVMQNPRHLVRRRGQEARLRCSPMKGHSHVYWYRQLPEEGLKFMVYLQKENIIDESGMPKERFSAEFPKEGPSILRIQQVVRGDSAAYFCASSGGQANTGELFFGEGSRLTVL.